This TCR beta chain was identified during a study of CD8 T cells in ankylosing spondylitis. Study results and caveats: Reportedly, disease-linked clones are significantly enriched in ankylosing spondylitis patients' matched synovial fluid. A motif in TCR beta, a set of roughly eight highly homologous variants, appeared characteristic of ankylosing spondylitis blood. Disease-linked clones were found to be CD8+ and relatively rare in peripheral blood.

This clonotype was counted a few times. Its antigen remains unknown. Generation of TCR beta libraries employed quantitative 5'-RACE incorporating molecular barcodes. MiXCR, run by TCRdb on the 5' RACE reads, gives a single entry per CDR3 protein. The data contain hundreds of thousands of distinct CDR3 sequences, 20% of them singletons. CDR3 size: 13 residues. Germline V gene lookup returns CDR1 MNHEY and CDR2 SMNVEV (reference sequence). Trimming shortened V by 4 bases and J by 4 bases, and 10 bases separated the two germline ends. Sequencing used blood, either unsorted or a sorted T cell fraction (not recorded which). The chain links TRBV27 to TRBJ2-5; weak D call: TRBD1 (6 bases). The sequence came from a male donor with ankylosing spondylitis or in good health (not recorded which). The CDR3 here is CASSWGRGETQYF. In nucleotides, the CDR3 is TGTGCCAGCAGTTGGGGCAGGGGAGAGACCCAGTACTTC.